This T cell receptor (beta chain) appears in the sequencing data of a study of PD-1 blockade in classical Hodgkin lymphoma. Study background: Patients had nivolumab dosed at 3 mg/kg, delivered intravenously every 2 weeks.

The trim removed 4 bases at V and 2 bases at J, leaving 6 bases unmatched. From germline, CDR1 is LNHDA and CDR2 SQIVND (reference sequence). The CDR3 contains 16 residues. Regarding time point: cycle 4 day 1 (C4D1), after less than 7 weeks of nivolumab. All trial patients relapsed after autologous stem cell transplantation. Regarding this clone: Its target is unknown.

Whole-study results and caveats: No one has yet defined what causes the repertoire differences, which may be disease activity or prior therapy.

Profiled with immunoSEQ multiplex PCR; TCRdb holds only in-frame clones, not every one. This sample has around 46,000 clones, with 90% found just once. V gene TRBV19 combines with J gene TRBJ2-7; 12 bases are a match to TRBD2. Sequenced material: peripheral blood mononuclear cells (PBMCs), taken before the fourth cycle of nivolumab. This sequence was found in a human donor with classical Hodgkin lymphoma. CDR3 coding DNA: TGTGCCAGTAGTACCCGGACTAGCGGGATGACCTACGAGCAGTACTTC. Translation: CASSTRTSGMTYEQYF.